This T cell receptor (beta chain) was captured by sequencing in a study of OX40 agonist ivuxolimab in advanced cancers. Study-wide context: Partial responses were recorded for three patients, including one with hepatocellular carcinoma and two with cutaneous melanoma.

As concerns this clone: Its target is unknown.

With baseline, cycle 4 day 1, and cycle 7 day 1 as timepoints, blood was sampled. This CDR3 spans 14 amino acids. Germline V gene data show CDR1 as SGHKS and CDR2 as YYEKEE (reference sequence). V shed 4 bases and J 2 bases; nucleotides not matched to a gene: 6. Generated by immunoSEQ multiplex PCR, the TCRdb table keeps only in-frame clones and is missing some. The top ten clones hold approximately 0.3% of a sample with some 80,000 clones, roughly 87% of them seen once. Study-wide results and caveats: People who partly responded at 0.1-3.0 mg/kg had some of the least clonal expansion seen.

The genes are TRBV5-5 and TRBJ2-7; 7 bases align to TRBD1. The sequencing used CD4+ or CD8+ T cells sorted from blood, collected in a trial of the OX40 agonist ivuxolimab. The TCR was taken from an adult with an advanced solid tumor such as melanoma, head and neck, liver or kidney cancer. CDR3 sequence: CASSVAGTAYEQYF. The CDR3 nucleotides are TGTGCCAGCAGCGTGGCCGGGACAGCCTACGAGCAGTACTTC.